This T cell receptor (beta chain) was observed in a study of early T cells in non-severe SARS-CoV-2 infection. Turning to the study itself: Unsorted whole-blood RNA was sequenced in bulk, leaving chains unpaired.

Deletions cut 2 bases from V and 4 bases from J, with 10 bases between. The CDR3 is 14 residues long. Each CDR3 protein gets one entry after TCRdb re-called the 5' RACE reads with MiXCR. The sample lists tens of thousands of distinct CDR3 sequences, around 10% seen once, with 10% to 13% in the top ten. Sequenced sample: whole blood. V is TRBV12-3 or TRBV12-4 and J is TRBJ2-3; D gene uncertain. The receptor comes from an adult who was a healthcare worker with PCR-confirmed SARS-CoV-2 infection or an uninfected control (not recorded which). The CDR3 bases are TGTGCCAGCAGTTTAAGCACCTCTCCAGATACGCAGTATTTT. Protein: CASSLSTSPDTQYF.